The source of this T cell receptor beta chain is a study of OX40 agonist ivuxolimab in advanced cancers. Study in general: The patients received agonistic anti-OX40 (CD134) antibody ivuxolimab.

Profiling relied on immunoSEQ multiplex PCR, and the TCRdb table lists in-frame clones only, not all of them. The sample shows about 70,000 clones, approximately 90% of them seen only once. Overall study results and limits: Not determined was the antigen specificity of the expanded peripheral T cells.

The CDR3 totals 12 residues. V lost 8 bases and J 8 bases, leaving 15 bases between the germline ends. Germline CDR1 SEHNR, CDR2 FQNEAQ (reference sequence). Blood sampling was done at baseline, cycle 4 day 1, and cycle 7 day 1. Comment on this clone: Its antigen is currently unknown.

This clonotype originated in an adult with an advanced solid tumor such as melanoma, head and neck, liver or kidney cancer. The rearrangement links TRBV7-9 to TRBJ1-1, with D tentatively TRBD1 (5 bases). The specimen was CD4+ or CD8+ T cells sorted from blood, collected in a trial of the OX40 agonist ivuxolimab. This chain's CDR3 is CASSGGAVEAFF. The CDR3 nucleotides read TGTGCCAGCTCAGGTGGGGCGGTGGAAGCTTTCTTT.